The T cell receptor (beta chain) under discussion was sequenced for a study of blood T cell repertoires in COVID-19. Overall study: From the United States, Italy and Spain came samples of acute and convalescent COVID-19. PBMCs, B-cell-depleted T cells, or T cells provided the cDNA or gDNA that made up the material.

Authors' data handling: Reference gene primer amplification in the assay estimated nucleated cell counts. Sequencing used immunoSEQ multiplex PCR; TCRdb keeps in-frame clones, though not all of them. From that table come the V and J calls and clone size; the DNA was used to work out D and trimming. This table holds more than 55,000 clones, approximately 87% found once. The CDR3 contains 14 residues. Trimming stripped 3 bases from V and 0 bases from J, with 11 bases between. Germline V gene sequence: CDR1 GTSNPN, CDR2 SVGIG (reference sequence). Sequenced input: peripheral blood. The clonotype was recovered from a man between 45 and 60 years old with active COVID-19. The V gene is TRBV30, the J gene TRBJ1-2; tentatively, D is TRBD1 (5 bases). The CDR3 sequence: CAWSLTVPNYGYTF. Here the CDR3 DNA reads TGTGCCTGGAGCTTGACAGTTCCTAACTATGGCTACACCTTC.